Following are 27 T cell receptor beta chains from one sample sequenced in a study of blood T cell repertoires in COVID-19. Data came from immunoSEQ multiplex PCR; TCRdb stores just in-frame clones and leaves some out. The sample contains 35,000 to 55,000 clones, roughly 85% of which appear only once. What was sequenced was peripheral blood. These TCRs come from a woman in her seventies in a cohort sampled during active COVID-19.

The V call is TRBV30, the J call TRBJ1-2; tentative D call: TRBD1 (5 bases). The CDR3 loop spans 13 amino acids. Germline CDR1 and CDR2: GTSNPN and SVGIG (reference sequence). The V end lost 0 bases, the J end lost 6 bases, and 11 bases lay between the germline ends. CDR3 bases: TGTGCCTGGAGTGTAGCGGGGGGAAATGGCTACACCTTC. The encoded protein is CAWSVAGGNGYTF.

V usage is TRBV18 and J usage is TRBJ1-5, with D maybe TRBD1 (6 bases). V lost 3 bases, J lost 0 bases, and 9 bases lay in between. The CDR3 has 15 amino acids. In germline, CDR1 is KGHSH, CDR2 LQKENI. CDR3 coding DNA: TGTGCCAGCTCACCCACAGGGAATAGCAATCAGCCCCAGCATTTT. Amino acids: CASSPTGNSNQPQHF.

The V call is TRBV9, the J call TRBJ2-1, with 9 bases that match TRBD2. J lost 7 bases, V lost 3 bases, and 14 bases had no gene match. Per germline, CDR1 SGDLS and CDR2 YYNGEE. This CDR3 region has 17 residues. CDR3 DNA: TGTGCCAGCAGCGCCTCTCCCCCGGGACTAGCAGAGAATGAGCAGTTCTTC. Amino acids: CASSASPPGLAENEQFF.

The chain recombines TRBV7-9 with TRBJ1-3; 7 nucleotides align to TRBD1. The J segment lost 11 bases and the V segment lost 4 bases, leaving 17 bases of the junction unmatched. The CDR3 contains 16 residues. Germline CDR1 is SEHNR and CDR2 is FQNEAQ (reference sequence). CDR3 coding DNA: TGTGCCAGCAGCTCGTTCCGGGACAGCGCCTTAGAGGCCATATATTTT. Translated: CASSSFRDSALEAIYF.

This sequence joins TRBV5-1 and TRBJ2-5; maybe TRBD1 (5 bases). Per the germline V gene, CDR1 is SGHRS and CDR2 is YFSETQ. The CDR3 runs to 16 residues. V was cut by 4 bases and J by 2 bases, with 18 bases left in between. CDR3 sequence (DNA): TGCGCCAGCAGCCCAGGACACCCCAAGGGGCAAGAGACCCAGTACTTC. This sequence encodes CASSPGHPKGQETQYF.

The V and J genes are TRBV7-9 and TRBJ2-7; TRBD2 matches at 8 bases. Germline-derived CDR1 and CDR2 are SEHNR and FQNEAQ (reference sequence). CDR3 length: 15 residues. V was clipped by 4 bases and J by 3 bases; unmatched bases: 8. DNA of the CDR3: TGTGCCAGCAGCTCTGGCGGGAGCGGGAGCTACGAGCAGTACTTC. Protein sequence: CASSSGGSGSYEQYF.

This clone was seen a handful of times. The CDR3 DNA follows: TGTGCCAGCAGCTTAGGTAGGGGGAGGGTCAATGAGCAGTTCTTC. Encoded protein: CASSLGRGRVNEQFF. The gene calls are TRBV7-2 and TRBJ2-1; maybe TRBD2 (7 bases). CDR1 is SGHTA and CDR2 is FQGNSA in the germline V gene. CDR3 size: 15 residues. Between the trimmed V and J ends, which lost 1 base and 6 bases, there was a span of 13 bases.

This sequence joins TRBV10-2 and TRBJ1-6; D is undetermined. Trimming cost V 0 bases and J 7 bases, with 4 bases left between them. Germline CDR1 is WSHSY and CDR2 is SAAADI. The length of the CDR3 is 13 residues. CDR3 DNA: TGCGCCAGCAGTGAGTCGCGGAATTCACCCCTCCACTTT. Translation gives CASSESRNSPLHF.

The CDR3 DNA reads TGTGCCAGCAGTTTAACCCCTCGACTAGCGACCCACGAGCAGTACTTC. This codes for CASSLTPRLATHEQYF. The chain has TRBV27 and TRBJ2-7; 8 nucleotides match TRBD2. V lost 2 bases, J lost 5 bases, and 11 bases stayed unmatched. Per germline, CDR1 MNHEY and CDR2 SMNVEV (reference sequence). The CDR3 totals 16 residues.

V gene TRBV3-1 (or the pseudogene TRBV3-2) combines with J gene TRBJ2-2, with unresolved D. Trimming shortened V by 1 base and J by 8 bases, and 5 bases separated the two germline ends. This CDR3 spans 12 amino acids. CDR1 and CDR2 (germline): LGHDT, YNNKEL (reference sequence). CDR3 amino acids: CASSQGQGELFF. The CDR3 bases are TGTGCCAGCAGCCAAGGGCAAGGGGAGCTGTTTTTT.

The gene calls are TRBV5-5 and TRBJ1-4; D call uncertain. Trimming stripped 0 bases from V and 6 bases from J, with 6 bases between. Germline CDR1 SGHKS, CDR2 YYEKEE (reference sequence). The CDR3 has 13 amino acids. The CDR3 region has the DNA TGTGCCAGCAGCTTGGAAGGAGATGAAAAACTGTTTTTT. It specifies CASSLEGDEKLFF.

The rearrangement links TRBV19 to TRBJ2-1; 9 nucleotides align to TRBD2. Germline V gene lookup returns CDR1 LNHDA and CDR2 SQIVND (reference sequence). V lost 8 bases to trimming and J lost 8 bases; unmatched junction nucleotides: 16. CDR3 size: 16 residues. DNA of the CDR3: TGTGCCAGTTCCCAGTCGGCTAGCGGGATACCTCATGAGCAGTTCTTC. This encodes CASSQSASGIPHEQFF.

CDR3 loop: CASSYAGDLNEKLFF. Written as DNA, the CDR3 is TGTGCCAGCAGTTACGCTGGAGACCTAAATGAAAAACTGTTTTTT. This chain joins TRBV6-6 and TRBJ1-4; no clear D gene. CDR3 size: 15 residues. Trimming removed 2 bases from V and 5 bases from J, with 12 bases in between. CDR1 and CDR2 (germline): MNHNY, SVGAGI (reference sequence).

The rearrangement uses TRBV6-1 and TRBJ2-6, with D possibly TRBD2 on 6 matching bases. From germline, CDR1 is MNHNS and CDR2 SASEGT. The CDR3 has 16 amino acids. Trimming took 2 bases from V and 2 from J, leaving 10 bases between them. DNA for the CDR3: TGTGCCAGCAGTGAACAACTAGCTGCTGGGGCCAACGTCCTGACTTTC. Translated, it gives CASSEQLAAGANVLTF.

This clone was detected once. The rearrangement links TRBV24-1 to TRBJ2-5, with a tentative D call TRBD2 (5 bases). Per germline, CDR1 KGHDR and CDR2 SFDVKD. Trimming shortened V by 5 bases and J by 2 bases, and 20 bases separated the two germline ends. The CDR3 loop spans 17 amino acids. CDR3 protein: CATSGASSGEFQETQYF. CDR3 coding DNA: TGTGCCACCAGTGGGGCTAGCTCTGGGGAGTTTCAAGAGACCCAGTACTTC.

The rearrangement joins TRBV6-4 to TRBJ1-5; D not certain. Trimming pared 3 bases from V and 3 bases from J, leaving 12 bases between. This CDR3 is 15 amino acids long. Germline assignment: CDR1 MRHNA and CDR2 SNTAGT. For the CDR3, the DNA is TGTGCCAGCAGTGAAGGATACAGCCCCAATCAGCCCCAGCATTTT. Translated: CASSEGYSPNQPQHF.

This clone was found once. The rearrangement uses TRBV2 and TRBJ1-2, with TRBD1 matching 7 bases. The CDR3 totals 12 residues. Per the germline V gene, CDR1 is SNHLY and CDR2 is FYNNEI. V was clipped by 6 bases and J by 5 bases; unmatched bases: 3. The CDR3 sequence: CASSSTGYGYTF. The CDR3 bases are TGTGCCAGCAGCTCGACAGGGTATGGCTACACCTTC.

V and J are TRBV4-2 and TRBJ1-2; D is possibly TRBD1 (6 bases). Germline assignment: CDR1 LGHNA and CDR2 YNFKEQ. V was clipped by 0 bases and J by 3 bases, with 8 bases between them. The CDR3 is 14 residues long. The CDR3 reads CASSQEGGDYGYTF. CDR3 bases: TGTGCCAGCAGCCAAGAAGGGGGGGACTATGGCTACACCTTC.

CDR3 DNA: TGTGCCAGCAGCGTTTCCGGTGAGCAGTACTTC. It yields the protein CASSVSGEQYF. The gene calls are TRBV16 and TRBJ2-7; D is undetermined. Looked up from germline, CDR1 is KGHSY and CDR2 is FQNENV. V shed 5 bases and J shed 7 bases, with 9 bases lying between them. The CDR3 is 11 amino acids.

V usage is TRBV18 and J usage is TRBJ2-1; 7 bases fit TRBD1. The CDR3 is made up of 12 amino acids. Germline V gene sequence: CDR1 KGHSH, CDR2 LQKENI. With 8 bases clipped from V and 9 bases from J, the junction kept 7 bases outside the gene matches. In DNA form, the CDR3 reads TGTGCCAGCGGTGACAGGGTTGGTGAGCAGTTCTTC. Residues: CASGDRVGEQFF.

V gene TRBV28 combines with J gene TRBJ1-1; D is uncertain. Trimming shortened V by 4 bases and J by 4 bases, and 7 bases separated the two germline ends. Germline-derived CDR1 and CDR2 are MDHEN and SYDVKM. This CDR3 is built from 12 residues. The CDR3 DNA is TGTGCCAGCAGTTATGCGGTCACTGAAGCTTTCTTT. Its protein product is CASSYAVTEAFF.

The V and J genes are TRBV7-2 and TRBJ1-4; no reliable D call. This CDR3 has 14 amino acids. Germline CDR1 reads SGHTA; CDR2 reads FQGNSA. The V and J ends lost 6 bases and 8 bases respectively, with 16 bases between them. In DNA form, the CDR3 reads TGTGCCAGCAGGGGGTCCGGGGTTGAAGAAAAACTGTTTTTT. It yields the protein CASRGSGVEEKLFF.

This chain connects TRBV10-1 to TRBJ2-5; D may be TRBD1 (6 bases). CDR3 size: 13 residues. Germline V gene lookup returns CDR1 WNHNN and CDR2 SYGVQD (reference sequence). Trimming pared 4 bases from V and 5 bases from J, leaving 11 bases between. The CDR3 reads CASSAGQGETQYF. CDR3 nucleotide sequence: TGCGCCAGCAGTGCGGGGCAGGGGGAGACCCAGTACTTC.

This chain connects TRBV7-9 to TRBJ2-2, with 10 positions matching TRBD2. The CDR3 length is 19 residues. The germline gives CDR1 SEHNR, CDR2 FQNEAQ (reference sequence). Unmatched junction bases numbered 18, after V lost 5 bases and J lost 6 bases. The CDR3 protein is CASSPPSTLAGRSAGELFF. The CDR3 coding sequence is TGTGCCAGCAGCCCACCTAGCACACTAGCGGGAAGGTCGGCCGGGGAGCTGTTTTTT. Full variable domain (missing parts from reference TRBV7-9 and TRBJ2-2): DTGVSQNPRHKITKRGQNVTFRCDPISEHNRLYWYRQTLGQGPEFLTYFQNEAQLEKSRLLSDRFSAERPKGSFSTLEIQRTEQGDSAMYLCASSPPSTLAGRSAGELFFGEGSRLTVL.

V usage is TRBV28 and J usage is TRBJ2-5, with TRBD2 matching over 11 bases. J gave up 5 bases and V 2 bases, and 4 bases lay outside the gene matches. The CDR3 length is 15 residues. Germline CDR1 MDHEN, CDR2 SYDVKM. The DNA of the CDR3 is TGTGCCAGCAGTTTACTGATAGCGGGAGGGGAGACCCAGTACTTC. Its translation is CASSLLIAGGETQYF.

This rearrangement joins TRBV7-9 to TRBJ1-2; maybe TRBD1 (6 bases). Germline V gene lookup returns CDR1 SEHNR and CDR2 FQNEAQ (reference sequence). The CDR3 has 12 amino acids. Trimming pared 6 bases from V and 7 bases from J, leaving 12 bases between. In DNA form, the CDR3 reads TGTGCCAGCAGTTCGAGGGGGGGTGGCTACACCTTC. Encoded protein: CASSSRGGGYTF.

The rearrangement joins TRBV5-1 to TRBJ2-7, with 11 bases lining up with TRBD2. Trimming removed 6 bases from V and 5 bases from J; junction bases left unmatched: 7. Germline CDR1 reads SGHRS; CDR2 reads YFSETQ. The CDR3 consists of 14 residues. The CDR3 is CASTMGLAADEQYF. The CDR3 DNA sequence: TGCGCCAGCACCATGGGACTAGCGGCTGACGAGCAGTACTTC.